These 28 T cell receptor beta chains share one sample of origin, sequenced in a study of blood T cell repertoires in COVID-19. Here immunoSEQ multiplex PCR was the method, and the copy in TCRdb shows in-frame clones only, minus some. The table has some 190,000 clones, 85% to 90% seen once. Sample: peripheral blood. These receptors all come from a man between 18 and 35 years old with active or convalescent COVID-19.

The chain couples TRBV6-9 to TRBJ1-2; D gene ambiguous. The CDR3 runs 15 residues. Deletions cut 4 bases from V and 7 bases from J, with 19 bases between. Germline V gene lookup returns CDR1 MNHGY and CDR2 SVAAGI. The chain's CDR3 is CASSSMKIQLSGYTF. The DNA of the CDR3 is TGTGCCAGCAGTTCTATGAAAATCCAACTTTCTGGCTACACCTTC.

The V and J genes are TRBV6-1 and TRBJ2-1, with 8 bases lining up with TRBD1. The CDR3 contains 15 residues. Germline CDR1 is MNHNS and CDR2 is SASEGT. After removal of 1 base from V and 4 bases from J, the junction contained 3 bases not matched to a gene. Here the CDR3 DNA reads TGTGCCAGCAGTGAAGGGACAGGGTGGTACAATGAGCAGTTCTTC. Amino acids: CASSEGTGWYNEQFF.

The chain couples TRBV4-1 to TRBJ2-7; possibly TRBD2 for D (5 bases). From germline, CDR1 is MGHRA and CDR2 YSYEKL. CDR3 length equals 15 residues. With 0 bases removed from V and 6 bases from J, the gap between germline ends came to 15 bases. CDR3 sequence (DNA): TGCGCCAGCAGCCAAGATCGTGGAGGCTCGAGCGAGCAGTACTTC. The encoded protein is CASSQDRGGSSEQYF.

The rearrangement joins TRBV11-2 to TRBJ1-2; 7 bases line up with TRBD1. CDR1 is SGHAT and CDR2 is FQNNGV in the germline V gene. The CDR3 is made up of 16 amino acids. V shed 4 bases, J shed 4 bases, and the junction held 12 bases outside the gene matches. Written as DNA, the CDR3 is TGTGCCAGCAGCTCTCTCCCGGGACAGCCTTCCTATGGCTACACCTTC. Translated, it gives CASSSLPGQPSYGYTF. Together with reference TRBV11-2 and TRBJ1-2, the CDR3 gives the full variable domain: EAGVAQSPRYKIIEKRQSVAFWCNPISGHATLYWYQQILGQGPKLLIQFQNNGVVDDSQLPKDRFSAERLKGVDSTLKIQPAKLEDSAVYLCASSSLPGQPSYGYTFGSGTRLTVV.

J is TRBJ1-2 and V is TRBV6-5, with D possibly TRBD1 on 5 matching bases. CDR3 length: 14 amino acids. Germline V gives CDR1 MNHEY, CDR2 SVGAGI. The V end was cut by 0 bases, the J end by 8 bases, with 13 bases between. Written as DNA, the CDR3 is TGTGCCAGCAGTTACTCGGGAGGGGAAGGCGGCTACACCTTC. Protein: CASSYSGGEGGYTF.

This clone was counted ten times or more. The same CDR3 is also encoded by other DNA sequences in this sample. The V call is TRBV3-1 (or the pseudogene TRBV3-2), the J call TRBJ2-7, with 8 nucleotides matching TRBD2. Trimming took 4 bases from V and 0 from J; bases not matched to a gene: 2. The length of the CDR3 is 14 residues. Germline CDR1 and CDR2: LGHDT and YNNKEL (reference sequence). The CDR3 sequence: CASSLSGSSYEQYF. The CDR3 DNA is TGTGCCAGCAGCCTAAGCGGGAGCTCCTACGAGCAGTACTTC.

This chain links TRBV13 with TRBJ2-7; D possibly corresponds to TRBD2 (5 bases). The CDR3 sequence is 14 residues long. The germline V gene encodes CDR1 PRHDT and CDR2 FYEKMQ (reference sequence). Trimming left V 5 bases short and J 5 bases short, with 16 bases between. CDR3 sequence reads: CASSPFPGIHEQYF. DNA of the CDR3: TGTGCCAGCAGCCCCTTCCCGGGGATCCACGAGCAGTACTTC.

The V gene is TRBV19, the J gene TRBJ2-1; D might be TRBD1 (5 bases). Germline-derived CDR1 and CDR2 are LNHDA and SQIVND (reference sequence). Trimming shortened V by 3 bases and J by 9 bases, and 12 bases separated the two germline ends. The CDR3 has 13 residues. The CDR3 protein is CASSIGREGEQFF. The CDR3 DNA reads TGTGCCAGTAGTATTGGCAGGGAAGGTGAGCAGTTCTTC.

The chain joins TRBV7-2 to TRBJ2-1; TRBD2 is a possible D gene (6 bases). CDR3 length: 15 residues. V was cut by 0 bases and J by 8 bases, with 14 bases left in between. Germline loops: CDR1 SGHTA, CDR2 FQGNSA. CDR3 bases: TGTGCCAGCAGCTTAGCGGTCGGGAGTTCGGATGAGCAGTTCTTC. Translation: CASSLAVGSSDEQFF.

The chain recombines TRBV29-1 with TRBJ2-7; the D gene is possibly TRBD1 (7 bases). The V gene lost 5 bases and the J gene lost 2 bases, with 13 bases spanning the gap. This CDR3 contains 13 residues. CDR1 is SQVTM, CDR2 ANQGSEA, per germline. CDR3 nucleotides: TGCAGCGTTCGCGGGACAGTCACCTACGAGCAGTACTTC. Translated, it gives CSVRGTVTYEQYF.

This clone appeared a single time. The J gene is TRBJ2-5, the V gene TRBV7-8, with TRBD2 matching 14 bases. The CDR3 length is 17 residues. V shed 2 bases and J 4 bases; nucleotides not matched to a gene: 6. The germline V gene encodes CDR1 SGHVS and CDR2 FQNEAQ. CDR3 DNA: TGTGCCAGCAGCTTACCCGGGACTAGCGGGAGTATAGAGACCCAGTACTTC. It is translated as CASSLPGTSGSIETQYF.

This chain connects TRBV7-6 to TRBJ2-7; 13 bases fit TRBD2. The CDR3 has 16 amino acids. V lost 5 bases, J lost 5 bases, and 9 bases stayed unmatched. CDR1 SGHVS and CDR2 FNYEAQ come from the germline V gene. CDR3 coding DNA: TGTGCCAGCAGCGGACTCGGACTAGCGGGAGTGCACGAGCAGTACTTC. Translation gives CASSGLGLAGVHEQYF.

V usage is TRBV6-5 and J usage is TRBJ2-6, with a possible D match to TRBD1 (5 bases). This CDR3 is 15 amino acids long. V was trimmed by 5 bases and J by 3 bases, leaving 11 bases between them. Germline V CDR1 and CDR2: MNHEY, SVGAGI. CDR3 nucleotides: TGTGCCAGCAGTCCCCAGGGCCTTGGGGCCAACGTCCTGACTTTC. This encodes CASSPQGLGANVLTF.

The chain combines TRBV4-2 with TRBJ2-3; TRBD2 aligns across 9 bases. This CDR3 spans 17 amino acids. Looked up from germline, CDR1 is LGHNA and CDR2 is YNFKEQ. Trimming took 2 bases from V and 1 from J; bases not matched to a gene: 7. This CDR3 is CASSQQARTSGTDTQYF. DNA for the CDR3: TGTGCCAGCAGCCAACAAGCTAGGACTAGCGGCACAGATACGCAGTATTTT.

In the case of this clone: Other DNA sequences from this sample encode an identical CDR3 as well. This chain uses TRBV27 with TRBJ2-3, with D unresolved. Germline V gives CDR1 MNHEY, CDR2 SMNVEV (reference sequence). The CDR3 consists of 12 residues. V shed 6 bases and J shed 1 base, with 5 bases lying between them. CDR3 sequence: CASSRGTDTQYF. The DNA of the CDR3 is TGTGCCAGCAGCCGCGGCACAGATACGCAGTATTTT.

The rearrangement joins TRBV7-9 to TRBJ2-7; 9 bases fit TRBD1. Trimming at V came to 5 bases and at J to 11 bases, leaving 13 bases not matched to a gene. CDR1 SEHNR and CDR2 FQNEAQ come from the germline V gene (reference sequence). The CDR3 has 14 amino acids. CDR3 loop: CASSPAGTGYKEYF. The CDR3 nucleotides are TGTGCCAGCAGCCCGGCAGGGACAGGGTATAAGGAGTACTTC. The full variable domain, its missing parts supplied by reference TRBV7-9 and TRBJ2-7, is DTGVSQNPRHKITKRGQNVTFRCDPISEHNRLYWYRQTLGQGPEFLTYFQNEAQLEKSRLLSDRFSAERPKGSFSTLEIQRTEQGDSAMYLCASSPAGTGYKEYFGPGTRLTVT.

The chain joins TRBV10-2 to TRBJ2-7; 9 bases fit TRBD1. Germline CDR1 WSHSY, CDR2 SAAADI. Trimming took 0 bases from V and 7 from J; bases not matched to a gene: 4. The CDR3 loop spans 14 amino acids. CDR3 protein: CASSESGTGWEQYF. CDR3 sequence (DNA): TGCGCCAGCAGTGAGTCCGGGACAGGGTGGGAGCAGTACTTC.

CDR3 DNA: TGTGCCAGCAGCGTATCTCTAGCGGGAGGGCTAGCCAAAAACATTCAGTACTTC. It is translated as CASSVSLAGGLAKNIQYF. The genes are TRBV9 and TRBJ2-4, with 12 positions matching TRBD2. Unmatched junction bases numbered 5, after V lost 1 base and J lost 0 bases. CDR3 length equals 18 residues. In germline, CDR1 is SGDLS, CDR2 YYNGEE. Full variable domain (missing parts from reference TRBV9 and TRBJ2-4): DSGVTQTPKHLITATGQRVTLRCSPRSGDLSVYWYQQSLDQGLQFLIQYYNGEERAKGNILERFSAQQFPDLHSELNLSSLELGDSALYFCASSVSLAGGLAKNIQYFGAGTRLSVL.

The DNA of the CDR3 is TGTGCCAGCAGTTACGGTCCGGGAGTTGACGCTTTCTTT. Translating it yields CASSYGPGVDAFF. This chain uses TRBV6-5 with TRBJ1-1, with unresolved D. There are 13 residues in the CDR3. V was pared by 2 bases and J by 11 bases, with 15 bases between. The germline V gene encodes CDR1 MNHEY and CDR2 SVGAGI.

This chain joins TRBV7-2 and TRBJ1-1, with TRBD1 as a possible D gene (5 bases). V dropped 4 bases and J dropped 1 base, with 16 bases sitting between them. The CDR3 runs to 16 residues. Germline V CDR1 and CDR2: SGHTA, FQGNSA. This CDR3 is CASSSQRGTGNTEAFF. The DNA of the CDR3 is TGTGCCAGCAGCTCTCAAAGGGGAACAGGGAACACTGAAGCTTTCTTT. The full variable domain, completed using reference TRBV7-2 and TRBJ1-1, is GAGVSQSPSNKVTEKGKDVELRCDPISGHTALYWYRQSLGQGLEFLIYFQGNSAPDKSGLPSDRFSAERTGGSVSTLTIQRTQQEDSAVYLCASSSQRGTGNTEAFFGQGTRLTVV.

The V gene is TRBV18, the J gene TRBJ2-2; TRBD2 agrees at 11 bases. Germline V lookup: CDR1 KGHSH, CDR2 LQKENI. V was clipped by 3 bases and J by 7 bases; unmatched bases: 10. This CDR3 is 17 amino acids long. CDR3 region: CASSPELAGVVIGELFF. CDR3 DNA sequence: TGTGCCAGCTCACCTGAACTAGCGGGAGTCGTAATCGGGGAGCTGTTTTTT.

Ten or more counts support this clone. V and J are TRBV19 and TRBJ2-7; 10 nucleotides align to TRBD1. The CDR3 spans 16 residues. V trimming: 3 bases; J trimming: 2 bases; junction bases outside the gene matches: 7. The V gene's germline CDR1 is LNHDA and CDR2 SQIVND (reference sequence). CDR3 amino acids: CASSMAGTGAPYEQYF. CDR3 bases: TGTGCCAGTAGTATGGCCGGGACAGGGGCTCCCTACGAGCAGTACTTC.

This clone was detected a few times. The V call is TRBV4-2, the J call TRBJ1-5; 10 bases map to TRBD1. V lost 1 base to trimming and J lost 9 bases; unmatched junction nucleotides: 9. The V gene's germline CDR1 is LGHNA and CDR2 YNFKEQ. This CDR3 has 16 amino acids. The CDR3 is CASSQVRDRGGWPQHF. CDR3 DNA sequence: TGTGCCAGCAGCCAAGTCCGGGACAGGGGCGGCTGGCCCCAGCATTTT.

The chain carries TRBV19 and TRBJ2-7, with 9 bases identical to TRBD1. The CDR3 contains 15 residues. Germline assignment: CDR1 LNHDA and CDR2 SQIVND (reference sequence). V gave up 3 bases and J gave up 6 bases; unmatched junction bases: 9. In DNA form, the CDR3 reads TGTGCCAGTAGTATTTCCGGGACAGGGAGAAGCGAGCAGTACTTC. It specifies CASSISGTGRSEQYF.

This chain links TRBV6-5 with TRBJ2-5, with a tentative D call TRBD1 (5 bases). The CDR3 runs to 13 residues. The V end lost 2 bases, the J end lost 2 bases, and 6 bases lay between the germline ends. From germline, CDR1 is MNHEY and CDR2 SVGAGI. The CDR3 DNA is TGTGCCAGCAGTTACGACAGACAAGAGACCCAGTACTTC. Translated, it gives CASSYDRQETQYF.

This clone was detected a few times. V usage is TRBV19 and J usage is TRBJ1-4; tentative D call: TRBD1 (6 bases). The CDR3 runs to 13 residues. Germline V gene data show CDR1 as LNHDA and CDR2 as SQIVND (reference sequence). The ends were cut back, 6 bases at V and 5 bases at J, with 10 bases in the middle. CDR3 sequence (DNA): TGTGCCAGTAGCGAGGGACAAAATGAAAAACTGTTTTTT. Amino acids: CASSEGQNEKLFF.

The chain links TRBV5-5 to TRBJ1-2; D uncertain. This CDR3 has 15 amino acids. Germline-derived CDR1 and CDR2 are SGHKS and YYEKEE (reference sequence). V lost 0 bases and J 8 bases, leaving 17 bases between the germline ends. The CDR3, as DNA: TGTGCCAGCAGCTTGGATCCTCGGTCTTCGGGGGGCTACACCTTC. Translating it yields CASSLDPRSSGGYTF.

J is TRBJ2-5 and V is TRBV7-9; 7 bases align to TRBD1. This CDR3 has 14 residues. The trim removed 9 bases at V and 7 bases at J, leaving 14 bases unmatched. CDR1 and CDR2 from the germline V gene are SEHNR and FQNEAQ (reference sequence). CDR3 residues: CASTPGQTTGTQYF. CDR3 sequence (DNA): TGTGCCAGTACCCCGGGACAGACCACGGGGACCCAGTACTTC.